The source of this T cell receptor beta chain is a study of T cell changes during pregnancy in multiple sclerosis. The protocol was immunoSEQ multiplex PCR, while the TCRdb copy is restricted to in-frame clones and leaves out a portion. The sample includes almost 35,000 clones, more than 75% of them seen just once. V gave up 5 bases and J gave up 3 bases, with 16 bases separating them. The CDR3 is made up of 15 amino acids. In germline, CDR1 is SGHRS, CDR2 YFSETQ. The sequencing used peripheral blood, collected in the second trimester of pregnancy. The V and J genes are TRBV5-1 and TRBJ2-3; the D gene is possibly TRBD1 (6 bases). The clonotype originates from a female donor in good health, enrolled as a control in a pregnancy study. The CDR3 is CASRVEQGRTDTQYF. The DNA for the CDR3 is TGCGCCAGCAGGGTGGAACAGGGACGAACAGATACGCAGTATTTT.